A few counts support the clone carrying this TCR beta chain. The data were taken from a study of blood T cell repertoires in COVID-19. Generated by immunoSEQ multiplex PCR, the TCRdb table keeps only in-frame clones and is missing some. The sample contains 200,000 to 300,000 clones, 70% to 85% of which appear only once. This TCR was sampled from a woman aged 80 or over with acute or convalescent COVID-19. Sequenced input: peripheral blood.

In nucleotides, the CDR3 is TGTGCCAGCTCACCAGCGACAGGGAGAGAGACCCAGTACTTC. This translates into CASSPATGRETQYF. This chain uses TRBV18 with TRBJ2-5, with 7 bases lining up with TRBD1. CDR3 size: 14 residues. The germline CDR1 and CDR2 sequences are KGHSH and LQKENI. With 2 bases clipped from V and 4 bases from J, the junction kept 4 bases outside the gene matches.